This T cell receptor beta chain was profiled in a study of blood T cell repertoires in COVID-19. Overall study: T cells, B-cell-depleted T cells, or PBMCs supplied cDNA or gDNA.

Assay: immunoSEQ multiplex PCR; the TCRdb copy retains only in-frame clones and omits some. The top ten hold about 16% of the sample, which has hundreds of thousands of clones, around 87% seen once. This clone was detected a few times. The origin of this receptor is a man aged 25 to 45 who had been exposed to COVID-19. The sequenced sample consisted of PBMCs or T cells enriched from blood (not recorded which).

In DNA, the CDR3 is TGCAGCGACCTCCAGCCGGCGGGTCCCTCCTACAATGAGCAGTTCTTC. Translated: CSDLQPAGPSYNEQFF. The chain is built from TRBV29-1 and TRBJ2-1; TRBD2 might be the D (5 bases). The V end was cut by 7 bases, the J end by 0 bases, with 19 bases between. Germline V gene lookup returns CDR1 SQVTM and CDR2 ANQGSEA. The CDR3 has 16 amino acids.